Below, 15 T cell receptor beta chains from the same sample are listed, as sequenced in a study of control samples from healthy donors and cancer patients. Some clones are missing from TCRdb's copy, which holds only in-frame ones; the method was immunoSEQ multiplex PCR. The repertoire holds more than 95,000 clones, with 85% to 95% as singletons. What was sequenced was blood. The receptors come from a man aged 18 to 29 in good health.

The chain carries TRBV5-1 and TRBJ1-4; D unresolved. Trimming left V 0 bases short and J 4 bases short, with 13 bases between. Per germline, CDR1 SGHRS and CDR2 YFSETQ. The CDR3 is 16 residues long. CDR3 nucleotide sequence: TGCGCCAGCAGCTTGGCGGGGAAGGGCTTTAATGAAAAACTGTTTTTT. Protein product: CASSLAGKGFNEKLFF.

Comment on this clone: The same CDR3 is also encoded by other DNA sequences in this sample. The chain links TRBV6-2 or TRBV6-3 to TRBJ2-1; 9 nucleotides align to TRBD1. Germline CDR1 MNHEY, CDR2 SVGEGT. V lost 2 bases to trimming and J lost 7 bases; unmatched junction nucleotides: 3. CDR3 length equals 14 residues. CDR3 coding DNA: TGTGCCAGCAGTTACGGGACAGGGCTTAATGAGCAGTTCTTC. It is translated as CASSYGTGLNEQFF.

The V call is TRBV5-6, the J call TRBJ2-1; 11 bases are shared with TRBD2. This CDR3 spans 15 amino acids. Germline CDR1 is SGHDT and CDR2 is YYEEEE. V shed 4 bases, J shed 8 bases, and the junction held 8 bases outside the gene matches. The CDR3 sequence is CASSHSGRVIHEQFF. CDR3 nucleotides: TGTGCCAGCAGCCATAGCGGGAGGGTCATCCATGAGCAGTTCTTC. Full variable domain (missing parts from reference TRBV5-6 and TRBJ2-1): DAGVTQSPTHLIKTRGQQVTLRCSPKSGHDTVSWYQQALGQGPQFIFQYYEEEERQRGNFPDRFSGHQFPNYSSELNVNALLLGDSALYLCASSHSGRVIHEQFFGPGTRLTVL.

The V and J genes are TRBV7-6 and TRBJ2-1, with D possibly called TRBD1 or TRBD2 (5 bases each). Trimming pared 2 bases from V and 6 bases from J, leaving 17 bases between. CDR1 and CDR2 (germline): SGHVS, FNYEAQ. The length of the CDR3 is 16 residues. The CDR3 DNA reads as TGTGCCAGCAGCTTATTTAACGGCCATGGGGGCAATGAGCAGTTCTTC. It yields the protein CASSLFNGHGGNEQFF.

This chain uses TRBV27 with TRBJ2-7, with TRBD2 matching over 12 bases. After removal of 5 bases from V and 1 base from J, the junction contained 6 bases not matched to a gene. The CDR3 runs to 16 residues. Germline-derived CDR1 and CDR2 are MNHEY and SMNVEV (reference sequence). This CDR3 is CASSVLAGGLSYEQYF. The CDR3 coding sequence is TGTGCCAGCAGTGTACTAGCGGGGGGTCTATCCTACGAGCAGTACTTC.

This chain's CDR3 is CASSFPGTSGSSYNEQFF. CDR3 bases: TGCGCCAGCAGCTTCCCCGGGACTAGCGGCTCCTCCTACAATGAGCAGTTCTTC. V gene TRBV5-1 combines with J gene TRBJ2-1; 11 positions match TRBD2. This CDR3 spans 18 amino acids. V lost 2 bases to trimming and J lost 0 bases; unmatched junction nucleotides: 7. Germline CDR1 and CDR2: SGHRS and YFSETQ.

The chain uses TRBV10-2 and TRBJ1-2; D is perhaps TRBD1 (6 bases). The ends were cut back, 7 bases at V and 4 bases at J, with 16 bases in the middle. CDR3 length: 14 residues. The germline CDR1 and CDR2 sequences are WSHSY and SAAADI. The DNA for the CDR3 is TGCGCCAGCAACCCAGGGGAGGTTAGCTATGGCTACACCTTC. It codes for CASNPGEVSYGYTF.

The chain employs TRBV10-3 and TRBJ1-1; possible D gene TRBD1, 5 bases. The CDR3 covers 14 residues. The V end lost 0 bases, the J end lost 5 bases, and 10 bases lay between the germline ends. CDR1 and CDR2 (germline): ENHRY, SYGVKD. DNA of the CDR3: TGTGCCATCAGTGAGTCGGTCGGGGGTACTGAAGCTTTCTTT. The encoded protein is CAISESVGGTEAFF.

This CDR3 is CASSPDSEPVKLFF. In nucleotides, the CDR3 is TGTGCCAGCAGCCCAGACAGTGAACCTGTAAAACTGTTTTTT. V gene TRBV5-4 combines with J gene TRBJ1-4; perhaps TRBD1 as D (5 bases). V lost 4 bases to trimming and J lost 10 bases, with 17 bases between them. Germline values: CDR1 SGHNT, CDR2 YYREEE (reference sequence). The CDR3 has 14 amino acids.

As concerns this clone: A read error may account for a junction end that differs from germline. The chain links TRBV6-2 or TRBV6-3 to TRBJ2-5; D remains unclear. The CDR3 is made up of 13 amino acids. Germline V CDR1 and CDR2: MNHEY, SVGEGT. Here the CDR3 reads CASSYSAQGTQYF. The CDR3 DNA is TGTGCCAGCAGTTACTCGGCACAAGGGACCCAGTACTTC.

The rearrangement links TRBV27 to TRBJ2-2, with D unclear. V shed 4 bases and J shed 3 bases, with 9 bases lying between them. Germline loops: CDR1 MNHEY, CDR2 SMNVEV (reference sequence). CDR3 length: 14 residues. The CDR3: CASSSQRYTGELFF. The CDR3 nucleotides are TGTGCCAGCAGTTCACAGAGATACACCGGGGAGCTGTTTTTT.

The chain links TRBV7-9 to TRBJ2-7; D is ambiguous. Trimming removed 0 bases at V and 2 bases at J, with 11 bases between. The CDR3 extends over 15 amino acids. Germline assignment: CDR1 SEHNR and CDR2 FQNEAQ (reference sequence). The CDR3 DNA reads TGTGCCAGCAGCTTAGCGCCTCCAGATCCCTACGAGCAGTACTTC. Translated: CASSLAPPDPYEQYF.

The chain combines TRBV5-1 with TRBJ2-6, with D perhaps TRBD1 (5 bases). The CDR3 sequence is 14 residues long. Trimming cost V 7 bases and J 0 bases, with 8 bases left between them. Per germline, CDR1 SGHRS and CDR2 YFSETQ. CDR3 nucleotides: TGCGCCAGCCGTGACAGCTCTGGGGCCAACGTCCTGACTTTC. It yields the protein CASRDSSGANVLTF.

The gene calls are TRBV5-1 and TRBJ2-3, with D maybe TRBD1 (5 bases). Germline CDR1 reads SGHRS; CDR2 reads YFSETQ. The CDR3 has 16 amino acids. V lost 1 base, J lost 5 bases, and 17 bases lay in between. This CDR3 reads CASSLSNQGRVDTQYF. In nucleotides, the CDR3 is TGCGCCAGCAGCTTGTCGAATCAGGGTCGTGTAGATACGCAGTATTTT.

This chain's CDR3 is CASSPPRGNTEAFF. CDR3 coding DNA: TGTGCCAGCAGCCCGCCGAGGGGAAACACTGAAGCTTTCTTT. The chain employs TRBV3-1 (or the pseudogene TRBV3-2) and TRBJ1-1; a possible D gene is TRBD1 (5 bases). Germline V lookup: CDR1 LGHDT, CDR2 YNNKEL (reference sequence). CDR3 length: 14 residues. V was clipped by 4 bases and J by 2 bases, with 11 bases between them.